Listed below are T cell receptor beta chains from one sample, sequenced in a study of long-term antiretroviral therapy in people with HIV. Assay used: immunoSEQ multiplex PCR; TCRdb lists only in-frame clones, some missing. This table holds 30,000 to 35,000 clones, 75% to 90% found once. Sequenced here: unsorted PBMCs, sampled 0.8 years before starting antiretroviral therapy. These TCRs come from a man in his late teens or twenties with HIV. Each CDR3 is given with its conserved first and last residue. D genes are given only for firm matches. Some rows have no size entry. The others give once, few or many, or a class for an expanded clone.

V gene,clone size,J gene,D gene,CDR3 protein,CDR3 DNA
TRBV29-1,NA,TRBJ1-4,NA,CSVVSSTNEKLFF,TGCAGCGTTGTCAGCTCAACTAATGAAAAACTGTTTTTT
TRBV5-1,NA,TRBJ1-1,NA,CASSPGTTNTEAFF,TGCGCCAGCAGCCCCGGGACGACGAACACTGAAGCTTTCTTT
TRBV4-1,once,TRBJ2-2,NA,CASSQESGATGELFF,TGCGCCAGCAGCCAAGAGAGCGGCGCCACCGGGGAGCTGTTTTTT
TRBV7-2,NA,TRBJ2-5,NA,CASSTTPAAETQYF,TGTGCCAGCAGCACCACTCCGGCGGCGGAGACCCAGTACTTC
TRBV29-1,NA,TRBJ2-7,TRBD2,CSVETSGSVHYEQYF,TGCAGCGTGGAGACTAGCGGGAGTGTCCACTACGAGCAGTACTTC
TRBV9,NA,TRBJ2-3,NA,CASSATSRGGGTDTQYF,TGTGCCAGCTCTGCCACAAGTCGGGGAGGAGGAACAGATACGCAGTATTTT
TRBV10-3,NA,TRBJ1-5,NA,CASSLGGGQPQHF,TGTGCCAGCTCACTCGGGGGGGGTCAGCCCCAGCATTTT
TRBV2,NA,TRBJ1-4,TRBD1,CASSPTGGWGEKLFF,TGTGCCAGCAGTCCTACAGGGGGCTGGGGTGAAAAACTGTTTTTT
TRBV4-2,NA,TRBJ2-5,TRBD2,CASSQGGLAGGNQETQYF,TGTGCCAGCAGCCAAGGAGGACTAGCGGGGGGAAATCAAGAGACCCAGTACTTC
TRBV5-1,NA,TRBJ2-7,NA,CASSSPGTGTYEQYF,TGCGCCAGCAGCTCGCCCGGGACTGGGACCTACGAGCAGTACTTC
TRBV4-2,NA,TRBJ1-2,TRBD1,CASSQQGTDSNYGYTF,TGTGCCAGCAGCCAACAAGGGACAGATTCTAACTATGGCTACACCTTC
TRBV29-1,NA,TRBJ1-1,NA,CSAPDTRNTEAFF,TGCAGCGCACCGGACACTCGAAACACTGAAGCTTTCTTT
TRBV7-7,NA,TRBJ2-6,NA,CASSPGPGGANVLTF,TGTGCTAGCAGCCCCGGACCGGGAGGGGCCAACGTCCTGACTTTC
TRBV9,few,TRBJ2-3,NA,CASSGSGRDTQYF,TGTGCCAGCAGCGGTAGTGGTCGAGATACGCAGTATTTT
TRBV4-2,NA,TRBJ1-1,NA,CASSQERKGPLAGRSNGEAFF,TGTGCCAGCAGCCAAGAACGGAAAGGACCCCTAGCGGGACGGTCGAACGGTGAAGCTTTCTTT
TRBV5-4,NA,TRBJ2-5,NA,CASSLGLRGVEETQYF,TGTGCCAGCAGCTTGGGTCTGCGGGGAGTGGAGGAGACCCAGTACTTC
TRBV30,NA,TRBJ2-5,NA,CAWRVPLGRWETQYF,TGTGCCTGGAGGGTCCCACTAGGCCGATGGGAGACCCAGTACTTC
TRBV6-1,NA,TRBJ2-5,TRBD2,CASSALTWTPGGSQETQYF,TGTGCCAGCAGTGCCTTAACCTGGACCCCGGGGGGTTCCCAAGAGACCCAGTACTTC
TRBV7-2,few,TRBJ1-3,NA,CASRSGAGNTIYF,TGTGCCAGCCGGTCAGGGGCTGGAAACACCATATATTTT
TRBV7-2,NA,TRBJ2-2,TRBD1,CASSSRQGANGELFF,TGTGCCAGCAGCTCAAGACAGGGGGCGAACGGGGAGCTGTTTTTT
TRBV25-1,NA,TRBJ2-2,NA,CASSESPTPGELFF,TGTGCCAGCAGTGAAAGCCCTACCCCCGGGGAGCTGTTTTTT
TRBV10-3,once,TRBJ2-3,NA,CAISVVLTDTQYF,TGTGCCATCAGTGTGGTCCTCACAGATACGCAGTATTTT
TRBV5-1,NA,TRBJ2-5,NA,CASSLSGDQETQYF,TGCGCCAGCAGCTTATCCGGGGATCAGGAGACCCAGTACTTC
TRBV11-2,NA,TRBJ1-2,NA,CASSYGETIYGYTF,TGTGCCAGCAGCTATGGGGAAACCATCTATGGCTACACCTTC
TRBV9,few,TRBJ1-3,NA,CASSRTVLSGNTIYF,TGTGCCAGCAGCAGGACAGTTCTCTCTGGAAACACCATATATTTT
TRBV4-1,few,TRBJ1-2,TRBD1,CASSESDRGLGLLGYTF,TGCGCCAGCAGCGAATCCGACAGGGGCCTTGGTTTGTTAGGCTACACCTTC
TRBV28,NA,TRBJ1-1,NA,CASSFPGGEAFF,TGTGCCAGCAGTTTTCCGGGGGGCGAAGCTTTCTTT
TRBV7-9,NA,TRBJ1-1,NA,CASSLGRRWNTEAFF,TGTGCCAGCAGCTTGGGGAGGCGGTGGAACACTGAAGCTTTCTTT
TRBV7-6,NA,TRBJ2-5,NA,CASSLGHLEAQYF,TGTGCCAGCAGCTTGGGGCATCTGGAGGCCCAGTACTTC
TRBV6-5,once,TRBJ2-7,NA,CASSYARQLSEQYF,TGTGCCAGCAGTTACGCGCGACAGCTCTCCGAGCAGTACTTC
TRBV7-9,NA,TRBJ1-2,TRBD1,CASSLAGTGYGYTF,TGTGCCAGCAGCTTAGCTGGGACAGGGTACGGCTACACCTTC
TRBV9,NA,TRBJ1-3,NA,CASSTGSPGNTIYF,TGTGCCAGCAGCACCGGGAGCCCTGGAAACACCATATATTTT
TRBV21-1,once,TRBJ2-7,NA,CASSKGETSGGYSSYEQYF,TGTGCCAGCAGCAAAGGGGAAACTAGCGGGGGCTACAGCTCCTACGAGCAGTACTTC
TRBV23-1,NA,TRBJ1-5,NA,CASSPNLGVWSQPQHF,TGCGCCAGCAGTCCCAATCTTGGGGTGTGGAGTCAGCCCCAGCATTTT
TRBV28,NA,TRBJ2-7,NA,CASSWGTTTYEQYF,TGTGCCAGCAGTTGGGGGACAACAACCTACGAGCAGTACTTC
TRBV5-1,NA,TRBJ2-7,TRBD1,CASSRDREVVEQYF,TGCGCCAGCAGCCGGGACAGGGAGGTGGTCGAGCAGTACTTC
TRBV5-1,few,TRBJ1-2,TRBD1,CASRSTGLGGYTF,TGCGCCAGCAGATCGACAGGGCTCGGTGGCTACACCTTC
TRBV7-2,NA,TRBJ2-3,TRBD2,CASSLGGLATSDTQYF,TGTGCCAGCAGCTTAGGAGGGTTGGCGACTAGCGATACGCAGTATTTT